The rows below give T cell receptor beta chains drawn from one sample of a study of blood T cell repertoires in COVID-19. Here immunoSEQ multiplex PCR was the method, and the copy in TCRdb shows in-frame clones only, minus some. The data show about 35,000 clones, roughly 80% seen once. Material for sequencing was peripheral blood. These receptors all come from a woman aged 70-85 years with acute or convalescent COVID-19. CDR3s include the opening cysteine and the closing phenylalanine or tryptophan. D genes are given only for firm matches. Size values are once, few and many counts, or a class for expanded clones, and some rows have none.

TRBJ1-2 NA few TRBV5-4 TGTGCCAGCAGGGGGGGGCAGCAGTCACGTGGCTACACCTTC CASRGGQQSRGYTF
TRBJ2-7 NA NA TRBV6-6 TGTGCCAGCAGTTACCCACAGCAACAGCAGTACTTC CASSYPQQQQYF
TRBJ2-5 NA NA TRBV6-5 TGTGCCAGCAGTTACACGCCACCGCCGGCTGTGGCGGAATACTTC CASSYTPPPAVAEYF
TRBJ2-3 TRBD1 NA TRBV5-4 TGTGCCAGCAGCGTGTATGGTGGGACAGGGAACACAGATACGCAGTATTTT CASSVYGGTGNTDTQYF
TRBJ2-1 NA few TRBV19 TGTGCCAGTAGCTTCCCAGAATACAATGAGCAGTTCTTC CASSFPEYNEQFF
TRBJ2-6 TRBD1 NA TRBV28 TGTGCCAGCAGTTTCAGAGGGACAGGGCTTACCTCTGGGGCCAACGTCCTGACTTTC CASSFRGTGLTSGANVLTF
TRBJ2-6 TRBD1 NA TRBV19 TGTGCCAGTACCTCTGGGGGACAGGTTAGCTCTGGGGCCAACGTCCTGACTTTC CASTSGGQVSSGANVLTF
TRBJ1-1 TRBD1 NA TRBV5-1 TGCGCCAGCAGATTTGGACAGGGTGGAGGTTCTTACACTGAAGCTTTCTTT CASRFGQGGGSYTEAFF
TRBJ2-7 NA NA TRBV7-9 TGTGCCAGCAGCTTTTCACTGGCGGACGAGCAGTACTTC CASSFSLADEQYF
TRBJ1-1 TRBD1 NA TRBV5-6 TGTGCCAGCAGCTTGTATGACAGGGCGAACACTGAAGCTTTCTTT CASSLYDRANTEAFF
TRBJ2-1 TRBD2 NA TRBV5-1 TGCGCCAGCAGCCCCGGGGGGTACAGCTCCTACAATGAGCAGTTCTTC CASSPGGYSSYNEQFF
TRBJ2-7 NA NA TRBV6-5 TGTGCCAGCAGTTACCCCGGAAGGAGGGACAGCGAGCAGTACTTC CASSYPGRRDSEQYF
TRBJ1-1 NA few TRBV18 TGTGCCAGCTCACATCGGACAGAGAACACTGAAGCTTTCTTT CASSHRTENTEAFF
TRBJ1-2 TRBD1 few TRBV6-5 TGTGCCAGCAGTTACTCGGGACAGGGGGTCTATGGCTACACCTTC CASSYSGQGVYGYTF
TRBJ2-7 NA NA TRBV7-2 TGTGCCAGCAGCCCAACACAGGCAACCTACGAGCAGTACTTC CASSPTQATYEQYF
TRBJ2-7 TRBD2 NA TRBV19 TGTGCCAGTAGTATCACTAGCGGACCCTACGAGCAGTACTTC CASSITSGPYEQYF
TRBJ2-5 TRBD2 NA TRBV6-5 TGTGCCAGCAGTCGGACTAGCGGGGGGCTAGAGACCCAGTACTTC CASSRTSGGLETQYF
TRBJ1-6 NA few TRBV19 TGTGCCAGTAGTATGGGGGACGGAGGGGTTTCACCCCTCCACTTT CASSMGDGGVSPLHF
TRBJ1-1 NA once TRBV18 TGTGCCAGCTCGGCGGGGGGGAACACTGAAGCTTTCTTT CASSAGGNTEAFF
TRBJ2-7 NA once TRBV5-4 TGTGCCAGCAGCTTACTTTCCTACGAGCAGTACTTC CASSLLSYEQYF
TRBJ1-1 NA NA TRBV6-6 TGTGCCAGCTTCTCTGCAGGGGACACTGAAGCTTTCTTT CASFSAGDTEAFF
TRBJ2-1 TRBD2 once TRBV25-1 TGTGCCAGCAGTGACCTAGCGGGAGGCCTCAATGAGCAGTTCTTC CASSDLAGGLNEQFF
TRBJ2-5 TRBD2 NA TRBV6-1 TGTGCCAGCAGTGAGTTCCTAGCGGGAGAGACCCAGTACTTC CASSEFLAGETQYF
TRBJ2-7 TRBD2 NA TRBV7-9 TGTGCCAGCATCGGACTAGCGGGTTTATCCTACGAGCAGTACTTC CASIGLAGLSYEQYF
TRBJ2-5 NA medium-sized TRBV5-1 TGCGCCAGCAGCTACGAAGATACAGTAGCGGAGACCCAGTACTTC CASSYEDTVAETQYF
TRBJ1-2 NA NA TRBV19 TGTGCCAGTAGTATAGGAGGTGGAGGGGCCGAGAGGGGCTACACCTTC CASSIGGGGAERGYTF
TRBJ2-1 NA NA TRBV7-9 TGTGCCAGCAGCTTAGGGGAGTGGTCCTACAATGAGCAGTTCTTC CASSLGEWSYNEQFF
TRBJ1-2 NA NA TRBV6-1 TGTGCCAGCAGTGAAAGCCTTTGGTTACAGGGAAGTGGCTACACCTTC CASSESLWLQGSGYTF
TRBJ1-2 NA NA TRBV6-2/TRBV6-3 TGTGCCAGCAGTTACTCCGTCAGTAACTATGGCTACACCTTC CASSYSVSNYGYTF
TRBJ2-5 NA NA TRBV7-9 TGTGCCAGCAGCTTTTGGGAGACTTCTTTAGGAGAGACCCAGTACTTC CASSFWETSLGETQYF
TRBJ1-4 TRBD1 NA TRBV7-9 TGTGCCAGCAGCCCCCACAGGGGGCTTGATGAAAAACTGTTTTTT CASSPHRGLDEKLFF
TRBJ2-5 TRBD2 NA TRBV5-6 TGTGCCAGCAGCACAGGGTGGCGGGAGGGCGAGACCCAGTACTTC CASSTGWREGETQYF
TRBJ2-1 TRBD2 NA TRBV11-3 TGTGCCAGCAGCTTAATCGGGGGGTGGAATGAGCAGTTCTTC CASSLIGGWNEQFF
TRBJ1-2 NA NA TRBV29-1 TGCAGCGTGTTATTAGTTAGCTCTAACTATGGCTACACCTTC CSVLLVSSNYGYTF
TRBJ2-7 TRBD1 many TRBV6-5 TGTGCCAGCAACCGGGACAGGGGGCGCTACGAGCAGTACTTC CASNRDRGRYEQYF
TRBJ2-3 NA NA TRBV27 TGTGCCAGTTGCTACACAGATACGCAGTATTTT CASCYTDTQYF
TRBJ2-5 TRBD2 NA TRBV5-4 TGTGCCAGCAGCTTGGTTGGCGGGGGGGAAGGGGAGACCCAGTACTTC CASSLVGGGEGETQYF
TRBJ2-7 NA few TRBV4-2 TGTGCCAGCAGCCAGAAACTGATGGGGCTAGTGTCCCCGATAACGAACTACGAGCAGTACTTC CASSQKLMGLVSPITNYEQYF
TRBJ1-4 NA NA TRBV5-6 TGTGCCAGCACGGACAGAACTAATGAAAAACTGTTTTTT CASTDRTNEKLFF
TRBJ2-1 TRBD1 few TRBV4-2 TGTGCCAGCAGCCAAGAGAAAAGGACAGGGTGGGATGAGCAGTTCTTC CASSQEKRTGWDEQFF
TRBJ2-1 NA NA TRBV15 TGTGCCACCAGCAGAGATCGGAGTGGAGACAATGAGCAGTTCTTC CATSRDRSGDNEQFF
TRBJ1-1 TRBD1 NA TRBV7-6 TGTGCCAGCAGCCCCCGGACAGGGGGATTGGTCACTGAAGCTTTCTTT CASSPRTGGLVTEAFF
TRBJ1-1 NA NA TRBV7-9 TGTGCCAGCAGCTTAAGGGAGCTCCAAGCTTTCTTT CASSLRELQAFF
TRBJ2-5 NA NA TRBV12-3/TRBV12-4 TGTGCCAGCAGTTTTGGTACGGGTCGGACCCAGTACTTC CASSFGTGRTQYF
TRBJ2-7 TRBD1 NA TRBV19 TGTGCCAGTAGTCCCACAGGGGGCGACTACGAGCAGTACTTC CASSPTGGDYEQYF
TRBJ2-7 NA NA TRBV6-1 TGTGCCAGCAGTGAAGCGCTTCAGGGCTCCTACGAGCAGTACTTC CASSEALQGSYEQYF
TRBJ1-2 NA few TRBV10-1 TGCGCCAGCAGTTCCCAGGGAACCTATGGCTACACCTTC CASSSQGTYGYTF
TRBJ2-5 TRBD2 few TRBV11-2 TGTGCCAGCAGTCGCGGACTAGCGGAAGAGACCCAGTACTTC CASSRGLAEETQYF